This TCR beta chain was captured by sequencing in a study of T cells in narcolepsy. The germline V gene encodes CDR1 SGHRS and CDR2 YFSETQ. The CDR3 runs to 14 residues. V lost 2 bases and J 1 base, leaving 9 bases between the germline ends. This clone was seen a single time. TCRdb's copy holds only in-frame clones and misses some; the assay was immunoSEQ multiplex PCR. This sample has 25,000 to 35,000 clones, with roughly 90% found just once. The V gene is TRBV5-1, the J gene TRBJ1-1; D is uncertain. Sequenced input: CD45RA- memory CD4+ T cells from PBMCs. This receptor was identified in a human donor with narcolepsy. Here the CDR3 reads CASSFGYGNTEAFF. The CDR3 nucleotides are TGCGCCAGCAGCTTTGGGTACGGGAACACTGAAGCTTTCTTT. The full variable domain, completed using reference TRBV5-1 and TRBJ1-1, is KAGVTQTPRYLIKTRGQQVTLSCSPISGHRSVSWYQQTPGQGLQFLFEYFSETQRNKGNFPGRFSGRQFSNSRSEMNVSTLELGDSALYLCASSFGYGNTEAFFGQGTRLTVV.